The T cell receptor beta chain under discussion was sequenced for a study of blood T cell repertoires in COVID-19. Trimming took 4 bases from V and 8 from J; bases not matched to a gene: 4. The CDR3 sequence is 12 residues long. Germline CDR1 and CDR2: MNHEY and SVGEGT. Profiled with immunoSEQ multiplex PCR; TCRdb holds only in-frame clones, not every one. Here the sample spans around 71,000 clones, around three quarters being singletons. This clone was recorded a few times. Material: peripheral blood. The source of this sequence is a woman of 80 years or more with active or convalescent COVID-19. This chain connects TRBV6-2 or TRBV6-3 to TRBJ1-2; the match to TRBD1 covers 7 bases. The CDR3 loop reads CASSSGTVGYTF. CDR3 nucleotide sequence: TGTGCCAGCAGTTCTGGGACAGTCGGCTACACCTTC.